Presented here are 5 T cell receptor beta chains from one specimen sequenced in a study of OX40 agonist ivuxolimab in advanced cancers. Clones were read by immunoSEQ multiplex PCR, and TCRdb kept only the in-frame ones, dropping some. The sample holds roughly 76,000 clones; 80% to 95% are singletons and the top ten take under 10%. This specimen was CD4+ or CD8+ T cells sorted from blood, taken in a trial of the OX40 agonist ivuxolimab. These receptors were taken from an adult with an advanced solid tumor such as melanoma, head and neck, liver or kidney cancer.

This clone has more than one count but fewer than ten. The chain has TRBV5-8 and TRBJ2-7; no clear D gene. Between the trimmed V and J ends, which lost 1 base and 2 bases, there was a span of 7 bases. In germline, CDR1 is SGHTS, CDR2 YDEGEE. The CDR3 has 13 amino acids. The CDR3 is CASSLFLAYEQYF. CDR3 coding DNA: TGTGCCAGCAGCTTGTTTTTAGCCTACGAGCAGTACTTC.

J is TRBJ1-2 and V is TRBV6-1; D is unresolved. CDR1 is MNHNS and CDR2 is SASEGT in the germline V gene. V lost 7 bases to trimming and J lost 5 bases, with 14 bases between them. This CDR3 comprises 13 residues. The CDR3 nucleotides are TGTGCCAGCACCGAAGGTTTTTTGTATGGCTACACCTTC. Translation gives CASTEGFLYGYTF.

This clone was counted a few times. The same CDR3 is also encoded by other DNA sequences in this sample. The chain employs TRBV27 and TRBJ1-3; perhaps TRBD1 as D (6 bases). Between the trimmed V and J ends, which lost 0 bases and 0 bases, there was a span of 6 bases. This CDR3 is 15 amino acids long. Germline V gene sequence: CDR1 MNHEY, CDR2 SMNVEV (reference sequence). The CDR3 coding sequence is TGTGCCAGCAGTTTATCAGGGGGCTCTGGAAACACCATATATTTT. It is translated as CASSLSGGSGNTIYF.

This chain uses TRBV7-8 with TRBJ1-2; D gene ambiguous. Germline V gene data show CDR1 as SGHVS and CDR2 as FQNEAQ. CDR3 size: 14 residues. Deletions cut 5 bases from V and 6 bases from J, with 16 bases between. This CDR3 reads CASSPGGRWHGYTF. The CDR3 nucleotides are TGTGCCAGCAGCCCAGGAGGCAGATGGCATGGCTACACCTTC.

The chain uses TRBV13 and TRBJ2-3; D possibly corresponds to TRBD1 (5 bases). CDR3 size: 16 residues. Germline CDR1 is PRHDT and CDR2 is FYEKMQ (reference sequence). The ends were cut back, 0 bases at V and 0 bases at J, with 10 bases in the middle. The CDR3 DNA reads TGTGCCAGCAGCTTAGGGACAGTCCCTAGCACAGATACGCAGTATTTT. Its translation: CASSLGTVPSTDTQYF.